These 3 T cell receptor beta chains were all obtained from the same sample, sequenced in a study of blood T cell repertoires in COVID-19. Method: immunoSEQ multiplex PCR; TCRdb's copy keeps in-frame clones and lacks some. The data hold 130,000 to 150,000 clones, with roughly four fifths observed a single time. The specimen sequenced was peripheral blood. The receptors derive from a human donor in a cohort sampled during active COVID-19.

J is TRBJ1-2 and V is TRBV3-1 (or the pseudogene TRBV3-2); D unresolved. The ends were cut back, 4 bases at V and 4 bases at J, with 13 bases in the middle. The CDR3 runs 14 residues. CDR1 LGHDT and CDR2 YNNKEL come from the germline V gene (reference sequence). The CDR3 bases are TGTGCCAGCAGCCCCAGCAGGTTGTCCTATGGCTACACCTTC. It specifies CASSPSRLSYGYTF.

V is TRBV6-5 and J is TRBJ2-7, with no clear D. V lost 4 bases and J lost 2, with 12 bases in between. The germline V gene has CDR1 MNHEY and CDR2 SVGAGI. This CDR3 comprises 14 residues. The CDR3 protein is CASSSSFPTYEQYF. The CDR3 DNA follows: TGTGCCAGCAGTTCTAGTTTCCCCACCTACGAGCAGTACTTC.

The gene calls are TRBV5-5 and TRBJ2-5, with a tentative D call TRBD2 (5 bases). V was cut by 0 bases and J by 4 bases, with 10 bases left in between. This CDR3 is built from 14 residues. CDR1 and CDR2 (germline): SGHKS, YYEKEE (reference sequence). Written as DNA, the CDR3 is TGTGCCAGCAGCTTGGGAGGGCCCCTAGAGACCCAGTACTTC. Protein sequence: CASSLGGPLETQYF.